Presented here are 17 T cell receptor beta chains from one specimen sequenced in a study of tumor and adjacent non-tumor tissue in lung cancer. RNA was extracted from bulk tissue without any cell sorting. Three rounds of nested PCR, following a modified ARM-PCR protocol, produced the TCRbeta library. TCRdb analysed the multiplex PCR reads with MiXCR anew, one entry per CDR3 protein. The sample has about 110,000 distinct CDR3 sequences, around 82% seen once; the top ten hold roughly 20%. The sequenced material came from lung tumor tissue. Receptors originate from a man in his 70s with non-small cell lung cancer.

The count of this clonotype is one. A read error is possible here, since a much larger clone lies one base away. V usage is TRBV28 and J usage is TRBJ2-2; TRBD2 matches 8 bases. The CDR3 consists of 17 residues. Germline CDR1 MDHEN, CDR2 SYDVKM. DNA for the CDR3: TGTGCCAGGAGTTTGAGGGCGGGAGGCGTTGGCACCGGGGAGCTGTTTTTT. Its translation: CARSLRAGGVGTGELFF.

As regards this clonotype: The CDR3 does not end in the conserved phenylalanine or tryptophan, so this is likely a read error. J is TRBJ2-5 and V is TRBV28; maybe TRBD1 (5 bases). Germline CDR1 is MDHEN and CDR2 is SYDVKM. The length of the CDR3 is 15 residues. V lost 5 bases to trimming and J lost 5 bases, with 18 bases between them. CDR3 nucleotides: TGTGCCAGCAGTACATTTCAGGGTGTGGAGGAGACCCAGTACTTA. Encoded protein: CASSTFQGVEETQYL.

In regard to this clonotype: The junction and the germline gene differ at one end; a read error may be behind it. The chain is built from TRBV4-2 and TRBJ2-4; 8 nucleotides line up with TRBD1. Germline V gene sequence: CDR1 LGHNA, CDR2 YNFKEQ. CDR3 length: 18 amino acids. CDR3 residues: CASNQDLRTGLAKNIQYF. In DNA, the CDR3 is TGTGCCAGCAACCAAGATTTACGGACAGGGCTAGCCAAAAACATTCAGTATTTC.

V and J are TRBV11-2 and TRBJ2-5; 8 nucleotides line up with TRBD2. Germline V gene data show CDR1 as SGHAT and CDR2 as FQNNGV. There are 16 residues in the CDR3. The CDR3 region is CPTSQTPGGGKETQYF. The CDR3 DNA is TGTCCCACCAGCCAAACTCCTGGCGGGGGGAAAGAGACCCAGTACTTC.

This clonotype was counted once. An end of the junction does not agree with germline; a read error may underlie this. This chain links TRBV11-2 with TRBJ2-7; 7 bases line up with TRBD1. This CDR3 contains 15 residues. Germline V gene data show CDR1 as SGHAT and CDR2 as FQNNGV. CDR3 nucleotides: TGTGCCAGTAGCCCCGGGACAGTGCCCTCCTACGAGCAATACTTC. As protein: CASSPGTVPSYEQYF. The full variable domain, its missing parts supplied by reference TRBV11-2 and TRBJ2-7, is EAGVAQSPRYKIIEKRQSVAFWCNPISGHATLYWYQQILGQGPKLLIQFQNNGVVDDSQLPKDRFSAERLKGVDSTLKIQPAKLEDSAVYLCASSPGTVPSYEQYFGPGTRLTVT.

Worth noting for this clonotype: Since no conserved phenylalanine or tryptophan closes the CDR3, a read error is the likely cause. This rearrangement joins TRBV11-3 to TRBJ2-1; TRBD1 might be the D (6 bases). CDR3 size: 14 residues. V gave up 8 bases and J gave up 4 bases, with 15 bases separating them. Germline CDR1 is SGHNT and CDR2 is YENEEA. Here the CDR3 reads CASCPRGNYNEQFL. The CDR3 bases are TGTGCCAGCTGCCCTAGGGGGAATTACAATGAGCAGTTCTTA.

As concerns this clonotype: Because it lacks the conserved phenylalanine or tryptophan at the end, this CDR3 is likely a read error. It is unclear where the CDR3 begins or ends on the DNA, so no DNA is shown, and the CDR3 is as TCRdb lists it. The rearrangement joins TRBV29-1 to TRBJ2-5; TRBD2 is the table's D call and was not checked against the DNA. Germline loops: CDR1 SQVTM, CDR2 ANQGSEA. The CDR3 adds up to 15 amino acids, both ends counted. CDR3: CSVDGLAGGKETQYL.

About this clonotype itself: Germline and junction disagree at one end, which may indicate a read error. The chain is built from TRBV4-2 and TRBJ1-2; D is ambiguous. Per germline, CDR1 LGHNA and CDR2 YNFKEQ. This CDR3 has 14 amino acids. CDR3 nucleotides: TGTACCAGCAGCCAAGCCGGTACTAACTATGGCTACACCTTC. This gives the protein CTSSQAGTNYGYTF.

Remarks on this clonotype: The junction departs from the called germline gene at one end, perhaps through a read error. The V and J genes are TRBV11-2 and TRBJ1-1, with a weak D call TRBD1 (5 bases). The CDR3 totals 14 residues. Per germline, CDR1 SGHAT and CDR2 FQNNGV. CDR3 in amino acids: CASSFGWGRTEAVF. In DNA form, the CDR3 reads TGTGCTAGCAGCTTCGGCTGGGGCCGGACTGAAGCTGTCTTT.

Of note for this clonotype: At one end, the junction sequence differs from germline, possibly due to a read error. The rearrangement uses TRBV6-5 and TRBJ1-1; 8 bases map to TRBD1. The CDR3 is made up of 15 amino acids. The germline gives CDR1 MNHEY, CDR2 SVGAGI. The CDR3 region has the DNA TGTGTCAGCAGGACCAGGACAGGGTTGGTCAATGAAGCTTTCTTT. This translates into CVSRTRTGLVNEAFF.

This sequence joins TRBV4-1 and TRBJ2-3; D remains ambiguous. CDR3 size: 16 residues. V was pared by 1 base and J by 5 bases, with 16 bases between. Germline V gene data show CDR1 as MGHRA and CDR2 as YSYEKL. CDR3 sequence: CASSQGVQRGIDTQYF. The CDR3 coding sequence is TGCGCCAGCAGCCAAGGTGTACAGCGTGGCATAGATACGCAGTATTTT.

A word on this clonotype: An end of the junction differs from the germline gene, which may be a read error. The V gene is TRBV5-4, the J gene TRBJ2-7; D could derive from TRBD1 or TRBD2 (5 bases each). The CDR3 runs to 14 residues. CDR1 is SGHNT, CDR2 YYREEE, per germline (reference sequence). CDR3 in amino acids: CASSRLGRSYEQYF. The CDR3 coding sequence is TGTGCCAGCAGCAGGCTGGGACGATCCTACGAGCAGTATTTC.

About this clonotype itself: Because it lacks the conserved phenylalanine or tryptophan at the end, this CDR3 is likely a read error. The DNA is left out, because the CDR3 cannot be placed on it with certainty; the CDR3 is given as TCRdb lists it. The rearrangement joins TRBV6-5 to TRBJ2-2; the table's D call, TRBD1, has no DNA check behind it. Germline-derived CDR1 and CDR2 are MNHEY and SVGAGI. The CDR3 is 15 amino acids in total, end residues counted. CDR3 amino acids: CASRPSGGRTGELFC.

About this clonotype itself: One end of the junction varies from germline; a read error may be responsible. The rearrangement uses TRBV10-3 and TRBJ2-1; the D gene is possibly TRBD2 (6 bases). This CDR3 is built from 15 residues. Germline V gene data show CDR1 as ENHRY and CDR2 as SYGVKD. CDR3 coding DNA: TGTGCCATCAGTGAGTACTGGGACTCCTACAATGAGCCGTTCTTC. It specifies CAISEYWDSYNEPFF.

A few counts support this clonotype. J is TRBJ1-2 and V is TRBV29-1; 9 bases match TRBD1. CDR1 and CDR2 from the germline V gene are SQVTM and ANQGSEA. The CDR3 extends over 15 amino acids. Unmatched junction bases numbered 12, after V lost 6 bases and J lost 4 bases. Here the CDR3 DNA reads TGCAGCGTAGTTACCCCGGGACAGGGAAGCTATGGCTACACCTTC. This codes for CSVVTPGQGSYGYTF.

Turning to this clonotype: One end of the junction fails to match germline, which may point to a read error. This chain uses TRBV5-6 with TRBJ2-7, with 8 bases fitting TRBD1. The CDR3 consists of 16 residues. Germline values: CDR1 SGHDT, CDR2 YYEEEE. The CDR3 protein is CASISVVRDRTYEQYF. CDR3 nucleotides: TGTGCCAGCATTTCCGTTGTCCGGGACAGGACCTACGAGCAATACTTC.

Of note for this clonotype: Germline is not matched at one junction end, which may reflect a read error. The chain carries TRBV5-4 and TRBJ1-2; no clear D gene. CDR1 SGHNT and CDR2 YYREEE come from the germline V gene (reference sequence). The CDR3 loop spans 13 amino acids. CDR3 DNA: TGTGTCAGCAGCTCAGTCAGTAGCTATGGCTACACCTTC. It yields the protein CVSSSVSSYGYTF. The full variable domain, its missing parts supplied by reference TRBV5-4 and TRBJ1-2, is ETGVTQSPTHLIKTRGQQVTLRCSSQSGHNTVSWYQQALGQGPQFIFQYYREEENGRGNFPPRFSGLQFPNYSSELNVNALELDDSALYLCVSSSVSSYGYTFGSGTRLTVV.